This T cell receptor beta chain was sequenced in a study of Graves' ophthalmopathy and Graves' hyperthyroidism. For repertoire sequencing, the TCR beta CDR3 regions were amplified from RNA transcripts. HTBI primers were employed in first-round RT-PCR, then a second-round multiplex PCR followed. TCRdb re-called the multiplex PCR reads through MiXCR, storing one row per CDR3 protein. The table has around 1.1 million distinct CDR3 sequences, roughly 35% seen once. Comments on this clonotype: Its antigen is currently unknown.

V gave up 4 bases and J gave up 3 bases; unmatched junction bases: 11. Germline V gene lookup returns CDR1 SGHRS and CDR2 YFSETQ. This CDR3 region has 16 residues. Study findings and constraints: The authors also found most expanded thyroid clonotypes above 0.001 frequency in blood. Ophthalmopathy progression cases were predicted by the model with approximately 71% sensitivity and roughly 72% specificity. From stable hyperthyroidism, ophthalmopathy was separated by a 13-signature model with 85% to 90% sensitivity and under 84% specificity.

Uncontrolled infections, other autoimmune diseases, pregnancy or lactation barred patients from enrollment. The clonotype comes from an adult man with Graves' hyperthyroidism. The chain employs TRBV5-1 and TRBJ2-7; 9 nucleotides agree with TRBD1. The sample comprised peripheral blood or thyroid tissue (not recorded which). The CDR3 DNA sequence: TGCGCCAGCAGCGCGGTAATCCGGGACAGGGTCTACGAGCAGTACTTC. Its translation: CASSAVIRDRVYEQYF.